Following are 30 T cell receptor beta chains from one sample sequenced in a study of Graves' ophthalmopathy and Graves' hyperthyroidism. RNA transcripts were the source from which TCR beta CDR3 regions were amplified. RT-PCR was first run with HTBI primers, then multiplex PCR in a second round. TCRdb processed the multiplex PCR reads anew with MiXCR; each CDR3 protein has one entry. The sample contains around 1,200,000 distinct CDR3 sequences, about 38% of which appear only once. The sequencing input was peripheral blood or thyroid tissue (not recorded which). The receptors were sampled from an adult man with Graves' hyperthyroidism.

This clonotype was picked up many times. The chain combines TRBV4-1 with TRBJ2-2, with D tentatively TRBD1 (6 bases). CDR1 is MGHRA and CDR2 is YSYEKL in the germline V gene. V gave up 3 bases and J gave up 7 bases, with 15 bases separating them. The CDR3 loop spans 15 amino acids. The CDR3 region has the DNA TGCGCCAGCAGCCAGGAAAGGGGGTTGGTCGGGGAGCTGTTTTTT. This encodes CASSQERGLVGELFF.

V gene TRBV5-1 combines with J gene TRBJ1-1; TRBD1 is a possible D gene (6 bases). Germline assignment: CDR1 SGHRS and CDR2 YFSETQ. V lost 6 bases and J 4 bases, leaving 16 bases between the germline ends. The CDR3 extends over 14 amino acids. CDR3 bases: TGCGCCAGCAACCGAGGGGGGGGGAGCACTGAAGCTTTCTTT. It specifies CASNRGGGSTEAFF.

This chain joins TRBV19 and TRBJ2-2; TRBD1 matches 7 bases. The CDR3 has 18 amino acids. The ends lost 2 bases at V and 0 bases at J; junction bases unmatched: 9. CDR1 and CDR2 (germline): LNHDA, SQIVND (reference sequence). The CDR3 sequence is CASSIRYRGTTNTGELFF. The CDR3 DNA is TGTGCCAGTAGTATACGGTACAGGGGCACAACGAACACCGGGGAGCTGTTTTTT.

The J gene is TRBJ2-5, the V gene TRBV6-5, with a tentative D call TRBD2 (6 bases). V lost 5 bases and J lost 7, with 14 bases in between. The CDR3 covers 13 residues. CDR1 and CDR2 from the germline V gene are MNHEY and SVGAGI. The CDR3 coding sequence is TGTGCCAGCAGTGAAGCGGCCGGGGGGACCCAGTACTTC. Its protein product is CASSEAAGGTQYF.

This clonotype appeared many times. This chain uses TRBV14 with TRBJ1-2, with 8 positions matching TRBD1. The V and J ends lost 2 bases and 8 bases, in that order; junction bases with no gene match: 13. The CDR3 is 16 residues long. From germline, CDR1 is SGHDN and CDR2 FVKESK. CDR3 amino acids: CASSQPMGDRIGGYTF. The CDR3 nucleotides are TGTGCCAGCAGCCAACCCATGGGGGACAGGATTGGGGGCTACACCTTC.

The chain has TRBV2 and TRBJ1-5; D possibly corresponds to TRBD1 (5 bases). The CDR3 covers 13 residues. V was pared by 10 bases and J by 3 bases, with 13 bases between. Looked up from germline, CDR1 is SNHLY and CDR2 is FYNNEI. CDR3 nucleotide sequence: TGTGCCACCTGGGACGGGTTCAATCAGCCCCAGCATTTT. It specifies CATWDGFNQPQHF.

This clonotype appeared a few times. The chain couples TRBV12-3 or TRBV12-4 to TRBJ2-2, with a weak D call TRBD1 (6 bases). The CDR3 covers 15 residues. The V and J ends lost 0 bases and 7 bases respectively, with 12 bases between them. DNA for the CDR3: TGTGCCAGCAGTTTAGCGTGGGGGCGTAACGGGGAGCTGTTTTTT. Protein: CASSLAWGRNGELFF.

This clonotype was found many times. The CDR3 region has the DNA TGCAGCGTTGCCTTACGAGACAGGGGTTACACTGAAGCTTTCTTT. It is translated as CSVALRDRGYTEAFF. V usage is TRBV29-1 and J usage is TRBJ1-1; 8 bases map to TRBD1. The length of the CDR3 is 15 residues. V shed 4 bases and J 3 bases; nucleotides not matched to a gene: 10. From germline, CDR1 is SQVTM and CDR2 ANQGSEA. Complete variable domain (other parts from reference TRBV29-1 and TRBJ1-1): SAVISQKPSRDICQRGTSLTIQCQVDSQVTMMFWYRQQPGQSLTLIATANQGSEATYESGFVIDKFPISRPNLTFSTLTVSNMSPEDSSIYLCSVALRDRGYTEAFFGQGTRLTVV.

Concerning this clonotype itself: Possible read error: a much larger clone is one base away. V and J are TRBV12-3 or TRBV12-4 and TRBJ2-5; the D gene is possibly TRBD1 (6 bases). This CDR3 has 13 amino acids. The V end was cut by 5 bases, the J end by 7 bases, with 14 bases between. As DNA, the CDR3 is TGTGCCAGCAGTAACAGGGCCGTGGGGACCCAGTACTTC. It yields the protein CASSNRAVGTQYF.

V gene TRBV5-4 combines with J gene TRBJ1-2, with a weak D call TRBD1 (6 bases). From germline, CDR1 is SGHNT and CDR2 YYREEE (reference sequence). Between the trimmed V and J ends, which lost 4 bases and 4 bases, there was a span of 17 bases. The length of the CDR3 is 15 residues. The CDR3 spells CASSTETGKSYGYTF. The CDR3 DNA follows: TGTGCCAGCAGCACAGAGACAGGAAAGTCCTATGGCTACACCTTC.

This clonotype was recorded at least ten times. CDR3 in amino acids: CASSLVVRGREETQYF. Here the CDR3 DNA reads TGTGCCAGCAGCTTAGTCGTAAGGGGGCGAGAAGAGACCCAGTACTTC. The rearrangement links TRBV7-6 to TRBJ2-5, with TRBD1 matching over 7 bases. V was clipped by 1 base and J by 3 bases; unmatched bases: 8. Germline values: CDR1 SGHVS, CDR2 FNYEAQ. The CDR3 covers 16 residues.

The chain carries TRBV7-6 and TRBJ2-2; D assignment may be TRBD1 or TRBD2 (5 bases each). Trimming stripped 6 bases from V and 4 bases from J, with 18 bases between. The CDR3 sequence is 16 residues long. Per the germline V gene, CDR1 is SGHVS and CDR2 is FNYEAQ. CDR3 loop: CASSYPRGVATGELFF. CDR3 DNA sequence: TGTGCCAGCAGTTATCCCCGGGGCGTGGCCACCGGGGAGCTGTTTTTT.

CDR3: CASSPRTDMNTEAFF. CDR3 DNA sequence: TGTGCCAGCAGTCCCCGGACGGACATGAACACTGAAGCTTTCTTT. This sequence joins TRBV11-1 and TRBJ1-1, with TRBD1 as a possible D gene (5 bases). Germline assignment: CDR1 SGHAT and CDR2 FQDESV (reference sequence). V lost 6 bases and J 0 bases, leaving 14 bases between the germline ends. CDR3 length equals 15 residues.

On this clonotype itself: At one end the junction does not follow the germline gene, possibly because of a read error. The chain has TRBV11-1 and TRBJ2-1; TRBD2 agrees at 14 bases. Looked up from germline, CDR1 is SGHAT and CDR2 is FQDESV (reference sequence). The CDR3 is 18 amino acids. The CDR3 loop reads CASSVAGAGLAGDNEQFF. CDR3 coding DNA: TGTGCCAGCAGCGTAGCAGGCGCGGGACTAGCGGGAGACAATGAGCAGTTCTTC.

The CDR3 sequence: CASMRAADGGNSPLHF. For the CDR3, the DNA is TGCGCCAGCATGCGGGCAGCCGATGGGGGCAATTCACCCCTCCACTTT. The chain employs TRBV5-1 and TRBJ1-6, with D perhaps matching TRBD1 (6 bases). Trimming removed 6 bases from V and 7 bases from J, with 20 bases in between. The CDR3 loop spans 16 amino acids. The germline V gene encodes CDR1 SGHRS and CDR2 YFSETQ.

A remark on this clonotype: The germline gene is not matched at one end of the junction; a read error may be the cause. V usage is TRBV20-1 and J usage is TRBJ2-2; 7 nucleotides line up with TRBD1. This CDR3 has 15 amino acids. CDR1 and CDR2 from the germline V gene are DFQATT and SNEGSKA (reference sequence). In DNA, the CDR3 is TGCAGTGCTAGAGCCGCGACAGGGCACACTGGGGAGCTGTTTTTT. Translation: CSARAATGHTGELFF.

About this clonotype itself: A junction boundary mismatches the germline segment, possibly from a read error. The V gene is TRBV29-1, the J gene TRBJ2-2; possible D gene TRBD1, 6 bases. This CDR3 is 12 amino acids long. Germline loops: CDR1 SQVTM, CDR2 ANQGSEA. The DNA for the CDR3 is TGCAGCGCTGGCAGGGGTTCCGGCGAGCTGTTTTTT. This codes for CSAGRGSGELFF.

This clonotype was seen only a few times. The J gene is TRBJ1-6, the V gene TRBV7-4, with no clear D. The CDR3 is made up of 15 amino acids. Germline CDR1 and CDR2: SGHVT and SQSDAQ. The V end lost 0 bases, the J end lost 10 bases, and 13 bases lay between the germline ends. CDR3 sequence: CASSLASNRESPLHF. CDR3 nucleotide sequence: TGTGCCAGCAGCTTAGCGTCCAACCGGGAGTCACCCCTCCACTTT.

This clonotype came up a few times. A much larger clone lies a single base off, so this may be a read error. This chain joins TRBV12-3 or TRBV12-4 and TRBJ2-5, with 11 bases identical to TRBD2. The CDR3 totals 14 residues. Trimming took 6 bases from V and 3 from J; bases not matched to a gene: 3. CDR3 protein: CASRAGLAEETQYF. For the CDR3, the DNA is TGTGCCAGCAGAGCGGGACTAGCGGAAGAGACCCAGTACTTC.

In the case of this clonotype: A much bigger clone sits one base away, suggesting this may be a read error. This chain uses TRBV24-1 with TRBJ2-7, with TRBD2 matching 11 bases. This CDR3 has 16 amino acids. After removal of 5 bases from V and 2 bases from J, the junction contained 7 bases not matched to a gene. Germline values: CDR1 KGHDR, CDR2 SFDVKD. The CDR3, as DNA: TGTGCCACCAGTGGTACCGGGACTAGCGGCGCCTACGAGCAGTACTTC. Translated, it gives CATSGTGTSGAYEQYF.

The genes are TRBV15 and TRBJ1-3; TRBD1 matches 8 bases. The CDR3 is 15 residues long. The junction had 9 bases not matched to a gene; V was cut back by 8 bases and J by 3 bases. Looked up from germline, CDR1 is LNHNV and CDR2 is YYDKDF (reference sequence). The CDR3: CATRDRLQFGNTIYF. The CDR3 nucleotides are TGTGCCACCCGGGACAGGCTTCAGTTTGGAAACACCATATATTTT. Complete variable domain (other parts from reference TRBV15 and TRBJ1-3): DAMVIQNPRYQVTQFGKPVTLSCSQTLNHNVMYWYQQKSSQAPKLLFHYYDKDFNNEADTPDNFQSRRPNTSFCFLDIRSPGLGDTAMYLCATRDRLQFGNTIYFGEGSWLTVV.

This clonotype appeared many times. The chain recombines TRBV5-4 with TRBJ1-2, with 7 bases identical to TRBD1. This CDR3 has 13 residues. Losses at the gene ends were 4 bases for V and 6 bases for J; bases not matched to a gene: 6. Germline V gene sequence: CDR1 SGHNT, CDR2 YYREEE (reference sequence). CDR3 nucleotides: TGTGCCAGCAGCCTTTGGACAGGCCATGGCTACACCTTC. It translates to CASSLWTGHGYTF.

This clonotype was counted many times. The CDR3 coding sequence is TGTGCCAGCAGTTTAGGGCTTTATGAAAAACTGTTTTTT. This encodes CASSLGLYEKLFF. The rearrangement uses TRBV12-3 or TRBV12-4 and TRBJ1-4; no clear D gene. The V end lost 1 base, the J end lost 6 bases, and 6 bases lay between the germline ends. CDR3 length: 13 amino acids.

This clonotype was found a few times. V and J are TRBV20-1 and TRBJ2-5, with 7 bases matching TRBD1. After removal of 4 bases from V and 2 bases from J, the junction contained 10 bases not matched to a gene. Germline CDR1 and CDR2: DFQATT and SNEGSKA (reference sequence). This CDR3 contains 15 residues. The CDR3 region is CSATNHNRGQETQYF. The CDR3 region has the DNA TGCAGTGCTACAAATCACAACAGGGGACAAGAGACCCAGTACTTC.

This clonotype was recorded many times. The V and J genes are TRBV2 and TRBJ2-2, with D unclear. This CDR3 spans 13 amino acids. Looked up from germline, CDR1 is SNHLY and CDR2 is FYNNEI. Trimming pared 11 bases from V and 1 base from J, leaving 11 bases between. CDR3 amino acids: CAGRKKNTGELFF. DNA for the CDR3: TGTGCCGGTAGAAAGAAGAACACCGGGGAGCTGTTTTTT.

V usage is TRBV6-5 and J usage is TRBJ1-1; 11 bases map to TRBD1. This CDR3 is built from 16 residues. Germline trimming cut 5 bases from V and 1 base from J; bases unmatched to any gene: 6. Germline lookup yields CDR1 MNHEY and CDR2 SVGAGI. The DNA for the CDR3 is TGTGCCAGCAGTGACGGGACAGGGGGTAGGAACACTGAAGCTTTCTTT. Protein: CASSDGTGGRNTEAFF.

The V and J genes are TRBV6-1 and TRBJ2-7; no definite D call. The CDR3 is made up of 12 amino acids. V lost 1 base and J 6 bases, leaving 7 bases between the germline ends. Germline CDR1 reads MNHNS; CDR2 reads SASEGT. The chain's CDR3 is CASSEVSLEQYF. DNA for the CDR3: TGTGCCAGCAGTGAAGTGTCCCTCGAGCAGTACTTC.

V is TRBV12-3 or TRBV12-4 and J is TRBJ2-2; D remains ambiguous. The CDR3 length is 15 residues. V shed 5 bases and J shed 7 bases, with 17 bases lying between them. CDR3 coding DNA: TGTGCCAGCAGTCCAACCGTTGGGTTGTTCGGGGAGCTGTTTTTT. Translating it yields CASSPTVGLFGELFF.

This chain connects TRBV7-9 to TRBJ1-2, with 10 bases that match TRBD1. The V segment lost 4 bases and the J segment 5 bases; nucleotides outside the gene matches: 7. This CDR3 region has 15 residues. Germline V CDR1 and CDR2: SEHNR, FQNEAQ (reference sequence). CDR3 nucleotides: TGTGCCAGCAGCTGGGGACAGGGGAATGTGTATGGCTACACCTTC. Amino acids: CASSWGQGNVYGYTF.

This clonotype was observed a handful of times. CDR3: CASSQRRVDTEAFF. CDR3 in DNA: TGTGCCAGCAGCCAAAGGAGGGTTGACACTGAAGCTTTCTTT. The gene calls are TRBV4-2 and TRBJ1-1; no definite D call. CDR1 is LGHNA and CDR2 is YNFKEQ in the germline V gene. V dropped 2 bases and J dropped 3 bases, with 10 bases sitting between them. The CDR3 is 14 residues long.